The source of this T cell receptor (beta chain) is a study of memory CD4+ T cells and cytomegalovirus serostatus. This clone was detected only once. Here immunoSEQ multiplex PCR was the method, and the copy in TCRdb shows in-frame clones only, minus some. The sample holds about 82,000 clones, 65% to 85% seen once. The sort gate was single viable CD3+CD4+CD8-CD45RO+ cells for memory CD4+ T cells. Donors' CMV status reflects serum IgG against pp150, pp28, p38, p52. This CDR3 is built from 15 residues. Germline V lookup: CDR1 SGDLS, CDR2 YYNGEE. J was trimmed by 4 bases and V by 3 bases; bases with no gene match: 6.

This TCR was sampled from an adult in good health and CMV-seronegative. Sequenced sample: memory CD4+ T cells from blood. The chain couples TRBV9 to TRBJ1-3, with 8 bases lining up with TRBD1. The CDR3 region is CASSALGQGGNTIYF. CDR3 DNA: TGTGCCAGCAGCGCCCTTGGACAGGGAGGAAACACCATATATTTT.